This is a list of T cell receptor beta chains from one sample in a study of blood T cell repertoires in COVID-19. Method: immunoSEQ multiplex PCR; TCRdb's copy keeps in-frame clones and lacks some. The sample gives approximately 480,000 clones, roughly 87% of which show up once; around 0.9% is in the top ten. Sequenced input: peripheral blood. These receptors were collected from a man aged 18 to 30 with COVID-19, enrolled during active disease. The conserved cysteine and the conserved F or W are not part of the CDR3 here. Each record gives: V gene, clone size, J gene, CDR3 protein. Size is stated for part of the rows, as once, few or many counts, or as a class when the clone is expanded.

TRBV19	.	TRBJ2-3	ASSEGLVRETDTQY
TRBV24-1	.	TRBJ2-1	ATSDFGRTNYNEQF
TRBV6-5	.	TRBJ2-7	ASSYGRRGYEQY
TRBV5-6	.	TRBJ2-1	ASSFGSGQGF
TRBV29-1	.	TRBJ2-2	SVEAPPRQGATGELF
TRBV7-9	once	TRBJ2-3	ASSLRAGRLGDTQY
TRBV5-1	.	TRBJ2-7	ASSWGDREFYEQY
TRBV6-2/TRBV6-3	.	TRBJ2-5	ASSYERETQY
TRBV19	.	TRBJ2-3	ASSTGLAKTDTQY
TRBV4-1	.	TRBJ2-1	ASMIVREAAVQF
TRBV10-2	.	TRBJ2-1	ASSPGTLYNEQF
TRBV6-5	.	TRBJ2-3	ATTGISFTDTQY
TRBV6-5	many	TRBJ1-6	ASSYSMDRRGSPLH
TRBV5-1	.	TRBJ2-1	ASSAGSGGLDEQF
TRBV6-6	.	TRBJ2-5	ASSLHSYQETQY
TRBV11-2	.	TRBJ2-2	ASSLVGQGGTNTGELF
TRBV5-1	.	TRBJ1-6	ASSSTLDNSPLH
TRBV19	.	TRBJ1-1	ASSIGGGGEAF
TRBV19	few	TRBJ2-2	ASTAAGELF
TRBV24-1	few	TRBJ1-1	ATSQTGNTEAF
TRBV11-2	.	TRBJ2-1	ASSSTRNEQF
TRBV9	.	TRBJ2-7	ASSATDRAYEQY
TRBV6-1	.	TRBJ2-7	ASSQEGPGPYEQY
TRBV5-4	.	TRBJ2-3	ASSVGLAGFTDTQY
TRBV24-1	.	TRBJ2-1	ATQTGLAGSYNEQF
TRBV30	.	TRBJ2-2	AWTPGEGGRAQVGELF
TRBV5-1	few	TRBJ2-7	ASSATGTAAYEQY
TRBV19	.	TRBJ2-5	ASKRRTGFQETQY
TRBV6-5	.	TRBJ1-6	ASSYGQNRSPLH
TRBV2	.	TRBJ2-1	ASQPGTPMENEQF
TRBV2	.	TRBJ2-1	ASSSDRASYNEQF
TRBV5-1	few	TRBJ2-3	ASSFLAGGLDTQY
TRBV2	.	TRBJ2-1	ASSETVFRDRAYNEQF
TRBV28	few	TRBJ1-5	ASSAHRDSNQPQH
TRBV20-1	.	TRBJ1-6	SARDRATDSPLH
TRBV6-2/TRBV6-3	.	TRBJ2-3	ASSTDWVGTDTQY
TRBV7-2	.	TRBJ2-2	ASSPSLGVESYVGELF
TRBV7-9	.	TRBJ1-3	ASSSQGNTIY
TRBV29-1	.	TRBJ1-2	SVERGNYGYT
TRBV2	.	TRBJ2-3	ASRELAGPTDTQY
TRBV12-3/TRBV12-4	.	TRBJ2-5	ASASAETQY